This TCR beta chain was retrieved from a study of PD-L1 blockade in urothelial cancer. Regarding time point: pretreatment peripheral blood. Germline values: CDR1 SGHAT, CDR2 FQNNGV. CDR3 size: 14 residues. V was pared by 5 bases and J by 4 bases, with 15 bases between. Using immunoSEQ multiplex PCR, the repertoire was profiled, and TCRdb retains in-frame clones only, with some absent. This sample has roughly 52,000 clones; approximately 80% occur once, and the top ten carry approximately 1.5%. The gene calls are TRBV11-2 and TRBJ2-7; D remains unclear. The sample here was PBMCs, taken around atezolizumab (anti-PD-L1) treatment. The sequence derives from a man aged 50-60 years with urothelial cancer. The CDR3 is CASSPRGSGYEQYF. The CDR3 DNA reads TGTGCCAGCAGCCCCCGCGGCTCCGGATACGAGCAGTACTTC. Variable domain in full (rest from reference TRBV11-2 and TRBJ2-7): EAGVAQSPRYKIIEKRQSVAFWCNPISGHATLYWYQQILGQGPKLLIQFQNNGVVDDSQLPKDRFSAERLKGVDSTLKIQPAKLEDSAVYLCASSPRGSGYEQYFGPGTRLTVT.